This T cell receptor (beta chain) was sequenced for a study of regulatory T cells in long-lasting Graves disease. According to the study, TCR beta libraries were built with iRepertoire HTBI primers and CDR3-region Arm-PCR. Authors' data handling: Samples revealed 62 TRBV and around 13 TRBJ segments. TCRdb itself ran the multiplex PCR reads through MiXCR, one entry per CDR3 protein. TCRdb, not the authors, supplied the V and J calls. The table includes roughly 400,000 distinct CDR3 sequences, around 21% detected once. Regarding time point: persistent/refractory GD, antithyroid drugs over 5 years with positive TRAb. Preparation of the TCR library used RNA extracted from PBMCs. Tubes containing EDTA received nine milliliters of drawn peripheral blood. CDR1 is MNHNS and CDR2 is SASEGT in the germline V gene. V lost 3 bases to trimming and J lost 8 bases, with 13 bases between them. The CDR3 loop spans 13 amino acids.

This clonotype originated in a female donor with Graves disease. Sequenced material: peripheral blood mononuclear cells (PBMCs), taken when the disease was refractory, from a patient treated with antithyroid drugs. The chain joins TRBV6-1 to TRBJ1-2; the D gene is possibly TRBD1 (5 bases). The CDR3, as DNA: TGTGCCAGCAGTGACCAGGGACCGTGGGGCTACACCTTC. Translated: CASSDQGPWGYTF.